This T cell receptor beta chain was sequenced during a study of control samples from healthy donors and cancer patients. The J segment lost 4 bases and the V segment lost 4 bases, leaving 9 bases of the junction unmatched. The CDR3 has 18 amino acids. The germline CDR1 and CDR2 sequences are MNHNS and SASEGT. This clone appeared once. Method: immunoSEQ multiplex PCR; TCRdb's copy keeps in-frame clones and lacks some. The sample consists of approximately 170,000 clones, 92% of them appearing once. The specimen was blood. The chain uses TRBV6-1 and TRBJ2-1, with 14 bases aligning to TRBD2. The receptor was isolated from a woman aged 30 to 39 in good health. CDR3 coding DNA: TGTGCCAGCAGTGTACTCGGGACTAGCGGGGGCCTATACAATGAGCAGTTCTTC. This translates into CASSVLGTSGGLYNEQFF.